This T cell receptor beta chain is from a study of early T cells in non-severe SARS-CoV-2 infection (dated by TCRdb to about 2021). Some background on the complete study: Bulk RNA from unsorted whole blood was used for TCR sequencing, so alpha and beta chains could not be paired.

CDR1 and CDR2 are read off the germline V gene as MNHEY and SVGAGI. Including cysteine and phenylalanine, the CDR3 has 13 amino acids. Only the CDR3 portion is preserved as DNA: 39 bases, with reading frame beginning at the first base. Libraries were made using 5' RACE. The listed sequencing device is NextSeq 500. Unique molecular identifiers were attached to individual cDNA molecules in the TCR library protocol so that sequencing error and PCR bias could be corrected. Both TCR alpha and beta chains were sequenced, and tight co-correlation was observed between alpha and beta sequence abundances in each sample. The published analysis was carried out like this. Decombinator V4 was used to annotate the V gene, J gene and CDR3 of the TCR sequences. Expanded TCRs were defined as changing significantly between any two time points under a Poisson model with p below 0.0001. Abundances of TCRs were expressed as counts per million after normalisation to the total number of TCRs sequenced in each sample. MAIT TCRs were defined by TRAV1-2 paired with TRAJ12, TRAJ20 or TRAJ33, and iNKT TCRs by TRAV10 paired with TRAJ18. VDJdb, accessed on 1 November 2021, was searched for TCRs annotated for CMV, EBV and SARS-CoV-2, and TCRs annotated for more than one antigen were excluded. TCRdb took the public reads, trimmed them with fastp at Q25, ran MiXCR for clone calling and kept in-frame beta chains. When rows share a CDR3 protein, they turn into one entry using the most common DNA and genes. TCRdb's processing, not the authors', yielded these V and J calls. The sample yields tens of thousands of distinct CDR3 sequences; around 9.1% were counted once. Of the sample, about 8.3% is held by the ten largest clones.

Results and caveats for the whole study, not just this receptor: Matching against VDJdb was skewed toward anti-spike CD8 responses, likely underestimated virus-specific expansions, and missed private and CD4 specificities.

A remark on this clonotype: Its antigen is not yet known. No base qualities exist here, and no much larger clone lies one base off it.

A case-control design nested within a healthcare worker cohort in London, UK, was used, with weekly nasopharyngeal swab PCR tests and blood sampling performed. Healthcare workers were recruited during the week of the UK lockdown, between 23 and 31 March 2020, and followed weekly for up to about 15 weeks. This clonotype originated in an adult who was a healthcare worker with PCR-confirmed SARS-CoV-2 infection or an uninfected control (not recorded which). The input for sequencing was whole blood, taken at baseline. The chain was built from TRBV6-5 and TRBJ2-3; no D gene can be assigned with confidence. The sequenced DNA: TGTGCACTCGGAGACCCAAGCACAGATACGCAGTATTTT. Translated, it reads CALGDPSTDTQYF.